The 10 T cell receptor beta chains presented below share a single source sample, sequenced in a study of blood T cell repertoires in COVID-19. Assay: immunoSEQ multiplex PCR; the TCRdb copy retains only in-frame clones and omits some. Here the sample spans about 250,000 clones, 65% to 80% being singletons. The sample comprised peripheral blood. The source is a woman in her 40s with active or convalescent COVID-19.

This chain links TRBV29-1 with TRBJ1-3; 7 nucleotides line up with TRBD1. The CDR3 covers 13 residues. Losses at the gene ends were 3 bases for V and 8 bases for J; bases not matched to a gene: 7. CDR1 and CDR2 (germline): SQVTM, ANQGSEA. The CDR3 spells CSVEIGTADTIYF. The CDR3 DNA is TGCAGCGTTGAGATCGGGACAGCGGACACCATATATTTT.

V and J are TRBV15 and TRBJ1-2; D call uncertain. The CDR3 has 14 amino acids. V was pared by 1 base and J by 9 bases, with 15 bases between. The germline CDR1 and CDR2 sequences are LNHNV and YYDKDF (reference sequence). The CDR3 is CATSRGAPVISYTF. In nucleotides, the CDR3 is TGTGCCACCAGCAGAGGCGCCCCTGTTATAAGCTACACCTTC. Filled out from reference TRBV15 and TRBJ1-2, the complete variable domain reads DAMVIQNPRYQVTQFGKPVTLSCSQTLNHNVMYWYQQKSSQAPKLLFHYYDKDFNNEADTPDNFQSRRPNTSFCFLDIRSPGLGDTAMYLCATSRGAPVISYTFGSGTRLTVV.

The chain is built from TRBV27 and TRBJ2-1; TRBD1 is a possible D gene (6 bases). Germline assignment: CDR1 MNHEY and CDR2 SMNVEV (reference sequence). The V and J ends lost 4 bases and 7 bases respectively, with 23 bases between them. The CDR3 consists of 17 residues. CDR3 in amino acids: CASSSSTGPTRGNEQFF. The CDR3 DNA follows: TGTGCCAGCAGTTCATCTACAGGGCCCACCAGGGGTAATGAGCAGTTCTTC.

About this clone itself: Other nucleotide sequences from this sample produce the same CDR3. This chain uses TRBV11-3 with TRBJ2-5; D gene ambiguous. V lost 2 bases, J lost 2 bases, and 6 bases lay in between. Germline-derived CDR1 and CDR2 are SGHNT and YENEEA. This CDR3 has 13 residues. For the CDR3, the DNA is TGTGCCAGCAGCTTAAACGGTCAAGAGACCCAGTACTTC. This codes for CASSLNGQETQYF.

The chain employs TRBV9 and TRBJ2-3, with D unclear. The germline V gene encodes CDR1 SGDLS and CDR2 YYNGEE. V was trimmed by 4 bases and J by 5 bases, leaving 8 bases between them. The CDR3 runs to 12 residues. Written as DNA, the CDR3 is TGTGCCAGCAGCCCCTCCGGAGATACGCAGTATTTT. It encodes CASSPSGDTQYF. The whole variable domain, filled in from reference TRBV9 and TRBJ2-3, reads DSGVTQTPKHLITATGQRVTLRCSPRSGDLSVYWYQQSLDQGLQFLIQYYNGEERAKGNILERFSAQQFPDLHSELNLSSLELGDSALYFCASSPSGDTQYFGPGTRLTVL.

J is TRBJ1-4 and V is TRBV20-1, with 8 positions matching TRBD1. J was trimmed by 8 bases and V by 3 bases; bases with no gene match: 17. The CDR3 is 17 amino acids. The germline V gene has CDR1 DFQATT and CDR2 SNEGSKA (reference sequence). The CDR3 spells CSASGGTGHREKEKLFF. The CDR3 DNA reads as TGCAGTGCTAGTGGGGGGACAGGCCATCGAGAGAAGGAAAAACTGTTTTTT.

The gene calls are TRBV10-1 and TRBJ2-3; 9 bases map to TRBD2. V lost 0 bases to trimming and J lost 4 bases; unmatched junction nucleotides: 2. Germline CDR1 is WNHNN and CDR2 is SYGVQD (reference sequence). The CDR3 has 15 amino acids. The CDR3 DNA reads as TGCGCCAGCAGTGAGTCTAGCGGGGGAGCAGATACGCAGTATTTT. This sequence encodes CASSESSGGADTQYF.

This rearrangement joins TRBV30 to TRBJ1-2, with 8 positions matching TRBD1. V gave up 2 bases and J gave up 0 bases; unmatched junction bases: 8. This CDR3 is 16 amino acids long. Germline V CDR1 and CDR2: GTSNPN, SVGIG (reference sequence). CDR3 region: CAWSPADRGANYGYTF. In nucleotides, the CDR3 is TGTGCCTGGAGTCCCGCAGACAGGGGAGCTAACTATGGCTACACCTTC.

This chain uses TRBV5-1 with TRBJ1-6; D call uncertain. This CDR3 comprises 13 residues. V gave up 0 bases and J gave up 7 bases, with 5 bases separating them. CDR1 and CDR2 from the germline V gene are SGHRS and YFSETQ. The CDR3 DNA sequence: TGCGCCAGCAGCTTGGAACTAAATTCACCCCTCCACTTT. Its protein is CASSLELNSPLHF.

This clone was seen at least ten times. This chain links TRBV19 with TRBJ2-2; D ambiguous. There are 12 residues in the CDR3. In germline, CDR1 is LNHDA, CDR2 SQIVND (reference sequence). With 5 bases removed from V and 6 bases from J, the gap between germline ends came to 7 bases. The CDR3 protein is CASSPVAGELFF. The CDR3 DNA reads TGTGCCAGTAGTCCGGTCGCCGGGGAGCTGTTTTTT.